This record covers a single T cell receptor (beta chain). This sample was taken from a study of blood T cell repertoires in COVID-19. Study background: Samples taken during acute and convalescent COVID-19 were collected in the United States, Italy and Spain. Sources were T cells, B-cell-depleted T cells, or PBMCs; the material itself was cDNA or gDNA.

The CDR3 has 12 amino acids. Germline CDR1 reads LNHDA; CDR2 reads SQIVND (reference sequence). V was clipped by 6 bases and J by 2 bases, with 5 bases between them. Authors' data handling: Nucleated cell counts were estimated from reference gene primer amplification. Assay: immunoSEQ multiplex PCR; the TCRdb copy retains only in-frame clones and omits some. V and J calls and clone size come straight from that table; D and trimming were deduced from the DNA. The table lists about 120,000 clones, over 75% of them singletons. Seattle cases were enrolled at active infection and followed longitudinally. The source of this sequence is a man aged 25-40 years with COVID-19, enrolled during active disease. Sequencing was carried out using peripheral blood. The rearrangement links TRBV19 to TRBJ1-3; D gene ambiguous. This CDR3 reads CASRQTGNTIYF. For the CDR3, the DNA is TGTGCCAGTAGACAAACTGGAAACACCATATATTTT.